This TCR beta chain originates from a study of Ad26.COV2.S vaccination and SARS-CoV-2 variants. Germline V CDR1 and CDR2: SNHLY, FYNNEI. This CDR3 has 15 amino acids. V dropped 6 bases and J dropped 6; count of bases not matched to a gene: 11. Treatment indicated: some 20 received Ad26.COV2.S at low or high dose, single or two shots; several received placebo; per-sample allocation not given. Sampling was done on day 63 after the first vaccine or placebo injection. Profiling relied on immunoSEQ multiplex PCR, and the TCRdb table lists in-frame clones only, not all of them. The sample records over 400,000 clones, 90% being singletons.

This clonotype was sampled from a person between 18 and 60 years old who received the Ad26.COV2.S COVID-19 vaccine or a placebo. The gene calls are TRBV2 and TRBJ2-7; 10 nucleotides line up with TRBD1. Sequencing used peripheral blood, obtained in a trial of Ad26.COV2.S vaccine versus placebo. This CDR3 reads CASRSTGTGVSEQYF. In DNA, the CDR3 is TGTGCCAGCAGGAGCACCGGGACAGGGGTTTCCGAGCAGTACTTC.